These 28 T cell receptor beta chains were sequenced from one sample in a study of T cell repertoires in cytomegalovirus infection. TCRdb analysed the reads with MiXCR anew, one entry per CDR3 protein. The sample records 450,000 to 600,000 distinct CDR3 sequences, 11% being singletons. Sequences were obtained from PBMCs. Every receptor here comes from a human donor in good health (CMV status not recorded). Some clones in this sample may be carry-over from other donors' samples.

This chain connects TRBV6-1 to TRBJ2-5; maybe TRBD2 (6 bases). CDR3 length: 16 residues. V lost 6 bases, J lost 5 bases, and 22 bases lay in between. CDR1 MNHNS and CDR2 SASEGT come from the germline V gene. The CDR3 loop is CASSRGGLTDRETQYF. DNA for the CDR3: TGTGCCAGCAGCCGGGGAGGATTAACGGATAGGGAGACCCAGTACTTC.

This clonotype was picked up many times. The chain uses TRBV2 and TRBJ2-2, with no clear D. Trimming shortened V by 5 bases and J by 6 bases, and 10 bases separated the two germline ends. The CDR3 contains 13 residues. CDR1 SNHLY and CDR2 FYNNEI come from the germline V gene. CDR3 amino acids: CASSRNEAGELFF. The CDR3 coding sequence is TGTGCCAGCAGTCGAAACGAGGCCGGGGAGCTGTTTTTT.

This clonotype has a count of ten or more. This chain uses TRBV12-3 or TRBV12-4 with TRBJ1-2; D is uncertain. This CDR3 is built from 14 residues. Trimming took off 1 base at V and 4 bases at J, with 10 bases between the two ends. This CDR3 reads CASSLGTPGYGYTF. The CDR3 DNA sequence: TGTGCCAGCAGTTTAGGGACCCCTGGCTATGGCTACACCTTC.

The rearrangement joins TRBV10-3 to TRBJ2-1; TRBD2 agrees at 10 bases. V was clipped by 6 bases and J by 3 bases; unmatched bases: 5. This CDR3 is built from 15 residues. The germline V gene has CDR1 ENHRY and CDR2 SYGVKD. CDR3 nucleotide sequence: TGTGCCATCAGGGTTACTAGCGGGGACTACAATGAGCAGTTCTTC. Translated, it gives CAIRVTSGDYNEQFF.

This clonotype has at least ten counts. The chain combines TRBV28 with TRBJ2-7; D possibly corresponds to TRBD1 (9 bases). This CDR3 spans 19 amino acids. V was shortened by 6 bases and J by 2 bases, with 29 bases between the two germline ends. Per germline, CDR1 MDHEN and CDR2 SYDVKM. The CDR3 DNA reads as TGTGCCAGCAGCCCTCCGGGACAGGGTGGAGCGGGAGTCACCTACGAGCAGTACTTC. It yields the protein CASSPPGQGGAGVTYEQYF. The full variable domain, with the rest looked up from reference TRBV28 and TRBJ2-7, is DVKVTQSSRYLVKRTGEKVFLECVQDMDHENMFWYRQDPGLGLRLIYFSYDVKMKEKGDIPEGYSVSREKKERFSLILESASTNQTSMYLCASSPPGQGGAGVTYEQYFGPGTRLTVT.

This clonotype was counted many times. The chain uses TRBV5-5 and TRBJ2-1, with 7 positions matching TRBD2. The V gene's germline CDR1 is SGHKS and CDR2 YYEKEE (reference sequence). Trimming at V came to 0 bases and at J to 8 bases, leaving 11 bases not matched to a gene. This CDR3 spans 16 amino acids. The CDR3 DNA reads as TGTGCCAGCAGCTTGGCCAGTAGCGGGTGGGGATATGAGCAGTTCTTC. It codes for CASSLASSGWGYEQFF.

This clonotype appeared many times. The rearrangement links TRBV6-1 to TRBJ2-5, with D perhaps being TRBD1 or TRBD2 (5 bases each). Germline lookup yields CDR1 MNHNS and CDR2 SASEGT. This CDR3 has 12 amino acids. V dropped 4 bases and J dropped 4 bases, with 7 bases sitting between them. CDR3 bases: TGTGCCAGCAGTGTGGGGGTAGAGACCCAGTACTTC. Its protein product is CASSVGVETQYF.

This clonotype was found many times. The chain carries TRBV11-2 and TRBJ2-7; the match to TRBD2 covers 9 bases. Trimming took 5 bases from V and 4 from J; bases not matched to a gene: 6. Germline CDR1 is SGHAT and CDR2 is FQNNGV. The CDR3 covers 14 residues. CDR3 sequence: CASSGRSGSYEQYF. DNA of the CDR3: TGTGCCAGCAGCGGACGTAGCGGGAGTTACGAGCAGTACTTC.

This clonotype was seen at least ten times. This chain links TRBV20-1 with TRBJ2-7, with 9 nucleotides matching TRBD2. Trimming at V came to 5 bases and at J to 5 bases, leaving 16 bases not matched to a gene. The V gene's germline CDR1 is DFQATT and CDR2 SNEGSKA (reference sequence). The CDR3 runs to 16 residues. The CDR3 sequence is CSARSLAGETYDEQYF. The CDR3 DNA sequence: TGCAGTGCTCGCTCCTTAGCGGGGGAAACCTACGACGAGCAGTACTTC.

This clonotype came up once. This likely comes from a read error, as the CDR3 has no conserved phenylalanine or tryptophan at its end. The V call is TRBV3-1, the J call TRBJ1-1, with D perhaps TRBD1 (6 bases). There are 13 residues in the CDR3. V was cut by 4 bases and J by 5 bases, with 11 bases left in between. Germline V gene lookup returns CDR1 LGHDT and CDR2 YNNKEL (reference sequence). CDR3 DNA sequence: TGTGCCAGCAGCCCTAGGGGGGGGACTGAAGCTTTCCTT. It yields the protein CASSPRGGTEAFL.

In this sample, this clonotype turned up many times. The CDR3 is CASSLGTGGRQPQHF. Here the CDR3 DNA reads TGTGCCAGCAGCTTAGGCACAGGGGGAAGGCAGCCCCAGCATTTT. The gene calls are TRBV11-2 and TRBJ1-5; 8 bases align to TRBD1. V shed 1 base, J shed 7 bases, and the junction held 6 bases outside the gene matches. The CDR3 extends over 15 amino acids. CDR1 and CDR2 from the germline V gene are SGHAT and FQNNGV.

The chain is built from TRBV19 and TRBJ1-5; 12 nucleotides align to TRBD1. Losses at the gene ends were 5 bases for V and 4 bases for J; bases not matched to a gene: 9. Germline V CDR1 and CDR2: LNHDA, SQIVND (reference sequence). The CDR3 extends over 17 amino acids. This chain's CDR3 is CASSSGQGAFVNQPQHF. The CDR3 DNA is TGTGCCAGTAGTTCGGGACAGGGGGCGTTTGTTAATCAGCCCCAGCATTTT.

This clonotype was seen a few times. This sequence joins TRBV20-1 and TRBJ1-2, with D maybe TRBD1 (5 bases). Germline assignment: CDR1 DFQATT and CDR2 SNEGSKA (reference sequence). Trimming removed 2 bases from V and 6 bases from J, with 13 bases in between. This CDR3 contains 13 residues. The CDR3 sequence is CSARFTGENGYTF. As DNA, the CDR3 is TGCAGTGCTAGATTCACAGGTGAAAATGGCTACACCTTC.

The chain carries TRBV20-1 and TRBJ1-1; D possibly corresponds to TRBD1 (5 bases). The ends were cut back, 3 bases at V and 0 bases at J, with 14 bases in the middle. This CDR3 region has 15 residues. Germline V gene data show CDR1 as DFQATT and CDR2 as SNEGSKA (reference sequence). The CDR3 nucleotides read TGCAGTGCTAGGGTTCCGGGACGGCTGAACACTGAAGCTTTCTTT. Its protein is CSARVPGRLNTEAFF.

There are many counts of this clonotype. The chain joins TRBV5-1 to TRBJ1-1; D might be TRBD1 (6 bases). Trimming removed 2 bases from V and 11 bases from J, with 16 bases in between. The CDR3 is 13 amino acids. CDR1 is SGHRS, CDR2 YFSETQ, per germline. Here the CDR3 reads CASSLGQGSLAFF. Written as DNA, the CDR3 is TGCGCCAGCAGCTTAGGGCAGGGGAGTTTGGCTTTCTTT.

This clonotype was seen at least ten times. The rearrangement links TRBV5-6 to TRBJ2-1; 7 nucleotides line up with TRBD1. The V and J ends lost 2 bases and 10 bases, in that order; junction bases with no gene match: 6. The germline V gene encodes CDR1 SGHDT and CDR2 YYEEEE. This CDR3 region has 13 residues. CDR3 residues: CASSLPPGQEQFF. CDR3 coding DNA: TGTGCCAGCAGCTTACCGCCGGGACAGGAGCAGTTCTTC. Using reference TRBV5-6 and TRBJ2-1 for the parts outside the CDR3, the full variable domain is DAGVTQSPTHLIKTRGQQVTLRCSPKSGHDTVSWYQQALGQGPQFIFQYYEEEERQRGNFPDRFSGHQFPNYSSELNVNALLLGDSALYLCASSLPPGQEQFFGPGTRLTVL.

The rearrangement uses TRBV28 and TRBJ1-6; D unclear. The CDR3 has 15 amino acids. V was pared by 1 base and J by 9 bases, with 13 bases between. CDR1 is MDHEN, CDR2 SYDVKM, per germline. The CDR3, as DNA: TGTGCCAGCAGTTTATTTCCGGGGAGGAGTTCACCCCTCCACTTT. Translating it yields CASSLFPGRSSPLHF.

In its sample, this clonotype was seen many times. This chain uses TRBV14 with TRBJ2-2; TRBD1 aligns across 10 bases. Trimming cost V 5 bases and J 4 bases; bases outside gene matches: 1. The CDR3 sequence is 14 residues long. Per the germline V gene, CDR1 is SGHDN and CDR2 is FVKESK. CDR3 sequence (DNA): TGTGCCAGCAGCGACAGGGGGCTCACCGGGGAGCTGTTTTTT. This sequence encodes CASSDRGLTGELFF.

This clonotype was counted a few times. CDR3 nucleotide sequence: TGCAGTGCTGGACTAGCGGGAGGCCCCGCGAGGGAGACCCAGTACTTC. As protein: CSAGLAGGPARETQYF. The chain links TRBV20-1 to TRBJ2-5, with 14 positions matching TRBD2. CDR1 and CDR2 (germline): DFQATT, SNEGSKA (reference sequence). The CDR3 consists of 16 residues. The trim removed 5 bases at V and 5 bases at J, leaving 10 bases unmatched.

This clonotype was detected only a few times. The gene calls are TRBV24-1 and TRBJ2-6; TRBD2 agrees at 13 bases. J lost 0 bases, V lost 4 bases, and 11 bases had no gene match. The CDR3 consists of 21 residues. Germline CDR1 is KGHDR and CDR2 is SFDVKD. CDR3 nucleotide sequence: TGTGCCACCAGTGAACCTGGACTAGCGGGAGATCCTAGCTCTGGGGCCAACGTCCTGACTTTC. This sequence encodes CATSEPGLAGDPSSGANVLTF.

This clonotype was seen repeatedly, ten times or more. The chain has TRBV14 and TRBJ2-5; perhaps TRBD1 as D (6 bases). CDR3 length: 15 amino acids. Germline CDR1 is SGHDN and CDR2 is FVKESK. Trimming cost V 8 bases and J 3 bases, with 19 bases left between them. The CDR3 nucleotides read TGTGCCAGCGCCCCGATTCAGGGGTCAGAAGAGACCCAGTACTTC. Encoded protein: CASAPIQGSEETQYF.

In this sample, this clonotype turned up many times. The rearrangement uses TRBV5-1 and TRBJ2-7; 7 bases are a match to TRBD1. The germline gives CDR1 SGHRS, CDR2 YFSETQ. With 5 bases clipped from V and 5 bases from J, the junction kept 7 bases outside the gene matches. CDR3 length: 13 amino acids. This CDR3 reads CASSYPDRDEQYF. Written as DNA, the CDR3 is TGCGCCAGCAGTTACCCCGACAGGGACGAGCAGTACTTC.

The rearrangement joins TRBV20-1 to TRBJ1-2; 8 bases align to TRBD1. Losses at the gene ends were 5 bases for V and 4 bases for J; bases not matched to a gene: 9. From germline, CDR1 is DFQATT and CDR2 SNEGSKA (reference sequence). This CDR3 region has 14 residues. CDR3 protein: CSAGQGIGPYGYTF. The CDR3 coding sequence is TGCAGTGCTGGACAGGGTATAGGGCCCTATGGCTACACCTTC.

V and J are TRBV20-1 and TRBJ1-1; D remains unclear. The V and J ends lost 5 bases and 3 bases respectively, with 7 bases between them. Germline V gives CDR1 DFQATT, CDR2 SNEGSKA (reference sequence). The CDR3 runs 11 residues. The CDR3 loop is CSAVYYTEAFF. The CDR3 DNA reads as TGCAGTGCTGTGTATTACACTGAAGCTTTCTTT.

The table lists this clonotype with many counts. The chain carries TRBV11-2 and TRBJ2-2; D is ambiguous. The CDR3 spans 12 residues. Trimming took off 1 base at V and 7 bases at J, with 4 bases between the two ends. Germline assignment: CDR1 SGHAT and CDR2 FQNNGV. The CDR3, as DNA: TGTGCCAGCAGCTTAGTCGGCGGGGAGCTGTTTTTT. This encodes CASSLVGGELFF.

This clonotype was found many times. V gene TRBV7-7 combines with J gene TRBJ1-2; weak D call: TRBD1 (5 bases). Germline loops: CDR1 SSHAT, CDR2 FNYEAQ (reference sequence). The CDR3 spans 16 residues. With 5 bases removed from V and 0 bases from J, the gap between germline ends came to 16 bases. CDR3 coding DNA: TGTGCCAGCAGCCCGTTAGTGGGGCGGGCTAACTATGGCTACACCTTC. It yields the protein CASSPLVGRANYGYTF.

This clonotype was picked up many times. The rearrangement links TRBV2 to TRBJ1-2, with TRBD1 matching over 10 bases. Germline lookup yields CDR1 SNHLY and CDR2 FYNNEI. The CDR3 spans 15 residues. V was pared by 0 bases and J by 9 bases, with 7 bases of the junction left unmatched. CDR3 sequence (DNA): TGTGCCAGCAGTGAAGCGCTTCGGGGACAGGGGAGCTACACCTTC. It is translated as CASSEALRGQGSYTF.

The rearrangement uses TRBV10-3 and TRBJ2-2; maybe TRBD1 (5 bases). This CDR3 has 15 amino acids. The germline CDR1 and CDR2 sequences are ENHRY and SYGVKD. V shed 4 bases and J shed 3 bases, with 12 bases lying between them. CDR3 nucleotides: TGTGCCATCAGTGGCCGGCTAGGGGACACCGGGGAGCTGTTTTTT. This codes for CAISGRLGDTGELFF.